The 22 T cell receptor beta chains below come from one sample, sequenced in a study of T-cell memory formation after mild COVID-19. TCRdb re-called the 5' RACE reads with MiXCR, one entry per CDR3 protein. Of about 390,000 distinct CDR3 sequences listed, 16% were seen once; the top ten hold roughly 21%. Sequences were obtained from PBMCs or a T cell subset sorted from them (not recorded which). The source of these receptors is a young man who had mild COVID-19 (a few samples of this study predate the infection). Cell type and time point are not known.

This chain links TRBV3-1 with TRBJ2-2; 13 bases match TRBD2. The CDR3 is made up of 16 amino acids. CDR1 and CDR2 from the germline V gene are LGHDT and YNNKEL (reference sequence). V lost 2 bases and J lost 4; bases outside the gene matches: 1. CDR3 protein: CASSQTSGGATGELFF. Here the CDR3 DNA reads TGTGCCAGCAGCCAAACTAGCGGGGGGGCCACCGGGGAGCTGTTTTTT.

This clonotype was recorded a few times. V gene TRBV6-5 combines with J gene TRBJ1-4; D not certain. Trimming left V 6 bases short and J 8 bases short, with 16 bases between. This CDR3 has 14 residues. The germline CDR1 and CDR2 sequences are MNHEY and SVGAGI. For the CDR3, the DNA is TGTGCCAGCAGCTACGGGCTAGGTCGGGAAAAACTGTTTTTT. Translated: CASSYGLGREKLFF.

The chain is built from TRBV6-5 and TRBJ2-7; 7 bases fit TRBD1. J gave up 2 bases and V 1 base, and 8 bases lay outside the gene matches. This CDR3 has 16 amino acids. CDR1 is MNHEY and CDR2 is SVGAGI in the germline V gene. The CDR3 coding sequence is TGTGCCAGCAGTTACTTTTCCGGACAGGTGACCTACGAGCAGTACTTC. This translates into CASSYFSGQVTYEQYF.

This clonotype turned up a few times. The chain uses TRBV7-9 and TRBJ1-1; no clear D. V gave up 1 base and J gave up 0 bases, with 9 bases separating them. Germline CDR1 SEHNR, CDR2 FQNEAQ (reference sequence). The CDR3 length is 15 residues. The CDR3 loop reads CASSLVHDMNTEAFF. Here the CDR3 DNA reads TGTGCCAGCAGCTTAGTTCACGACATGAACACTGAAGCTTTCTTT.

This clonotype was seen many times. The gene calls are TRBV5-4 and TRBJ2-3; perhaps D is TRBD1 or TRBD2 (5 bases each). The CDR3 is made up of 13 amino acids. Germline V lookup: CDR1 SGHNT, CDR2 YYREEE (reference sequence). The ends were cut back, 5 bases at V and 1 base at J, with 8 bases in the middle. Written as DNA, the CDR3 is TGTGCCAGCAGTGGGGGACGCACAGATACGCAGTATTTT. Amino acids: CASSGGRTDTQYF.

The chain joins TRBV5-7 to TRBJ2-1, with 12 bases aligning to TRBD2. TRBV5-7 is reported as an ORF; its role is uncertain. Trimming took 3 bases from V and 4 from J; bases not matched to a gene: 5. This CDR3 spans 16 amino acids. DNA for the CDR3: TGTGCCAGCAGCTCAAGACTAGCGGGGGAGTACAATGAGCAGTTCTTC. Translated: CASSSRLAGEYNEQFF.

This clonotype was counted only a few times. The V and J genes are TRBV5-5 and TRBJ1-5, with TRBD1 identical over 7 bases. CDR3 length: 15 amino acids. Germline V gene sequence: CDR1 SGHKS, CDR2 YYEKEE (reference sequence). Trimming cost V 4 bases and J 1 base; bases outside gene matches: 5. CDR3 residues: CASSRQGASNQPQHF. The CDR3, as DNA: TGTGCCAGCAGCCGACAGGGTGCGAGCAATCAGCCCCAGCATTTT.

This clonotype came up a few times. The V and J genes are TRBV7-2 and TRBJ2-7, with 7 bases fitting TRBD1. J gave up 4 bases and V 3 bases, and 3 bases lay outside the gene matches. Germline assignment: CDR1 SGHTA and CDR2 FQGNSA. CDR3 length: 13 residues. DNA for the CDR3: TGTGCCAGCAGCTTCGGGACAGCTTACGAGCAGTACGTC. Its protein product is CASSFGTAYEQYV.

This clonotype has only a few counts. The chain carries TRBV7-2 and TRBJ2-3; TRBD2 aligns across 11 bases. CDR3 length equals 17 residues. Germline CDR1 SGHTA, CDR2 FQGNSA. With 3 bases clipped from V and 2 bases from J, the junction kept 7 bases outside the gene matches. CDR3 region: CASSFLLAGAVTDTQYF. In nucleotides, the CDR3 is TGTGCCAGCAGCTTCTTACTAGCGGGGGCTGTCACAGATACGCAGTATTTT.

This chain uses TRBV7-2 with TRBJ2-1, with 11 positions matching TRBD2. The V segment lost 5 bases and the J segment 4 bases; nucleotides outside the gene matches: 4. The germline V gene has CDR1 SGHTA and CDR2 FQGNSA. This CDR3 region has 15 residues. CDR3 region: CASSRASGGYNEQFF. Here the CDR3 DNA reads TGTGCCAGCAGCAGGGCTAGCGGGGGGTACAATGAGCAGTTCTTC.

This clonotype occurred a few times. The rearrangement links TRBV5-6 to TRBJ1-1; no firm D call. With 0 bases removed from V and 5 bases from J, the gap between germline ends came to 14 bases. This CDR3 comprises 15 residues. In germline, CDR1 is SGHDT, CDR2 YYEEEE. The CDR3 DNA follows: TGTGCCAGCAGCTTGGCGGACCCGGACGGGACTGAAGCTTTCTTT. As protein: CASSLADPDGTEAFF.

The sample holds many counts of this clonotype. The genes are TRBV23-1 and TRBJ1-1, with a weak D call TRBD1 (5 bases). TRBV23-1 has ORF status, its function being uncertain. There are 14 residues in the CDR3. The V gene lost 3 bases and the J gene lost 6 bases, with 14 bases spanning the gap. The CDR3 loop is CASSQTERGPEAFF. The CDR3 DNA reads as TGCGCCAGCAGTCAGACTGAGAGGGGCCCTGAAGCTTTCTTT.

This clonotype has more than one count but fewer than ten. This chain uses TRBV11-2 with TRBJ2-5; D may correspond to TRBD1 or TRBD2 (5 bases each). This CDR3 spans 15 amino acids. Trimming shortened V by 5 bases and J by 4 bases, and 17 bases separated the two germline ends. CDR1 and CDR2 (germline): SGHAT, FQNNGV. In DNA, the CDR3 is TGTGCCAGCAGCCGTTGGGGCAGCGGAGTAGAGACCCAGTACTTC. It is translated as CASSRWGSGVETQYF. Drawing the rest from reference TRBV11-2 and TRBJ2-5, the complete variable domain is EAGVAQSPRYKIIEKRQSVAFWCNPISGHATLYWYQQILGQGPKLLIQFQNNGVVDDSQLPKDRFSAERLKGVDSTLKIQPAKLEDSAVYLCASSRWGSGVETQYFGPGTRLLVL.

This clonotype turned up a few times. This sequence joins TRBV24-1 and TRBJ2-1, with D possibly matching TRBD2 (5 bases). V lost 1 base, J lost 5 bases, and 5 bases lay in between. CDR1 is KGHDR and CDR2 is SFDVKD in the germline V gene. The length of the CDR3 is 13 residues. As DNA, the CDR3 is TGTGCCACCAGTGATTTCGGGGACAATGAGCAGTTCTTC. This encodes CATSDFGDNEQFF.

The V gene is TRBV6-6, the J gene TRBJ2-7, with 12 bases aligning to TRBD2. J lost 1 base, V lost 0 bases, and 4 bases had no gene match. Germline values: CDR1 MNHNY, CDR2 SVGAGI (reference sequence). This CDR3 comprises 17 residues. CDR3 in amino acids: CASSYSSLAGGSYEQYV. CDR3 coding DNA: TGTGCCAGCAGTTACTCGAGTCTAGCGGGGGGGTCCTACGAGCAGTACGTC.

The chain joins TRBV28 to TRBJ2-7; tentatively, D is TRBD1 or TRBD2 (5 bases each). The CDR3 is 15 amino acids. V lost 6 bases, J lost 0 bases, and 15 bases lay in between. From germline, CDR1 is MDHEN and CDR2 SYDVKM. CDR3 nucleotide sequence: TGTGCCAGCAGCTTGGGACCGCAGAGCTCCTACGAGCAGTACGTC. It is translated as CASSLGPQSSYEQYV.

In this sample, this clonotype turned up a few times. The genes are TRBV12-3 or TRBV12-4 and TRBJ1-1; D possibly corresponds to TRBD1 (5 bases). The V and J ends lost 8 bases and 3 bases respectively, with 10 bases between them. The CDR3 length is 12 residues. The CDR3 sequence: CASGSGYTEAFF. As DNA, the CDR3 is TGTGCCAGCGGATCAGGGTACACTGAAGCTTTCTTT.

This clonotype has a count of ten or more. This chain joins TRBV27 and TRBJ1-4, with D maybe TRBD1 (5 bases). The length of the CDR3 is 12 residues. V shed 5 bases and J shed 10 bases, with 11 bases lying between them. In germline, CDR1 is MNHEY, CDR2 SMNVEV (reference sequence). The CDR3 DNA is TGTGCCAGCAGTCAAGTCGGGGGAAAACTGTTTTTT. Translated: CASSQVGGKLFF. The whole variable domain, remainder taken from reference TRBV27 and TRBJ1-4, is EAQVTQNPRYLITVTGKKLTVTCSQNMNHEYMSWYRQDPGLGLRQIYYSMNVEVTDKGDVPEGYKVSRKEKRNFPLILESPSPNQTSLYFCASSQVGGKLFFGSGTQLSVL.

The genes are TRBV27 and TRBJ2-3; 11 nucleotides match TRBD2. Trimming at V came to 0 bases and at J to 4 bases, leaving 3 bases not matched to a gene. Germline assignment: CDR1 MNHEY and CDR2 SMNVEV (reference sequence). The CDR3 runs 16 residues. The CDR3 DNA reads TGTGCCAGCAGTTTATCTCTAGCGGGGGGATCAGATACGCAGTATTTT. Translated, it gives CASSLSLAGGSDTQYF.

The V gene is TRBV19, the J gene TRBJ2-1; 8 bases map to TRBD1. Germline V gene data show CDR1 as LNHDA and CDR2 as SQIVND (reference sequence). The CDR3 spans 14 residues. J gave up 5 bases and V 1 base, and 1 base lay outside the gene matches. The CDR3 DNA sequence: TGTGCCAGTAGTATAGGGACAGGGAACAATGAGCAGTTCTTC. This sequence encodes CASSIGTGNNEQFF.

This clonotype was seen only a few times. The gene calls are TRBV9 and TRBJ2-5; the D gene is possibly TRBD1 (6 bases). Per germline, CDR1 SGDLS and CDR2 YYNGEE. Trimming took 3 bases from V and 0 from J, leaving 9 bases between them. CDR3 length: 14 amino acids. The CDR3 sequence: CASSATGNQETQYF. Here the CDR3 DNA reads TGTGCCAGCAGCGCTACAGGGAACCAAGAGACCCAGTACTTC.

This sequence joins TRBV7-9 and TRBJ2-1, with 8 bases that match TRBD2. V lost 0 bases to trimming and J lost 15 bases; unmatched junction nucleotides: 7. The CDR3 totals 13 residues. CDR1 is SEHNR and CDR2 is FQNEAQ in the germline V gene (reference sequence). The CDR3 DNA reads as TGTGCCAGCAGCTTAGCAGCGGGGGTGGTTTCGTTCTTC. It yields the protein CASSLAAGVVSFF.